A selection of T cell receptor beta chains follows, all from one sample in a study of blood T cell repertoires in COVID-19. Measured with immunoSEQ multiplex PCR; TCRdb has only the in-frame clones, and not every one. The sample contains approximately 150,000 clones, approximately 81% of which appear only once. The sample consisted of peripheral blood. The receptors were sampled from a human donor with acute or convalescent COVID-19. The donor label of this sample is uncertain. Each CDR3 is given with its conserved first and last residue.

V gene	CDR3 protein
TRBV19	CASSIGGQNYGYTF
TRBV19	CASSSGTQVTDTQYF
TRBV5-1	CASSLALGRGQDTQYF
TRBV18	CASSPGTVNYGYTF
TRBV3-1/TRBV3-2	CASSQDSGGYGNTIYF
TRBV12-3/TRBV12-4	CASSFGARDGYTF
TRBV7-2	CASSSGLAGGPQETQYF
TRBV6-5	CASSSGFRDGYTF
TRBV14	CASSQGDSYGYTF
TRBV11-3	CASSPTFTASGDTQYF
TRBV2	CASKGQTNNEQFF
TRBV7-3	CASSLTGGGYNEQFF
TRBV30	CAWSVPGSREKLFF
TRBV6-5	CASSYIAISPLHF
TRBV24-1	CATSDPNKQGSYEQYF